This T cell receptor beta chain was captured in a study of Ad26.COV2.S vaccination and SARS-CoV-2 variants. This clone appeared a single time. Data came from immunoSEQ multiplex PCR; TCRdb stores just in-frame clones and leaves some out. This sample has more than 300,000 clones; about 86% occur once, and the top ten carry 1.9%. The treatment: 15 to 20 received Ad26.COV2.S at low or high dose, single or two shots; several received placebo; per-sample allocation not given. Material that was analyzed had been drawn on day 63 after the first vaccine or placebo injection. The CDR3 loop spans 12 amino acids. CDR1 and CDR2 from the germline V gene are SGHAT and FQNNGV. V was clipped by 5 bases and J by 4 bases, with 8 bases between them.

V and J are TRBV11-2 and TRBJ1-1; D remains ambiguous. Sequencing was performed on peripheral blood, taken in a trial of Ad26.COV2.S vaccine versus placebo. The sequence was collected from a person aged 18-65 years who received the Ad26.COV2.S COVID-19 vaccine or a placebo. The CDR3 loop is CASSQALTEAFF. The CDR3, as DNA: TGTGCCAGCAGCCAGGCTCTCACTGAAGCTTTCTTT.